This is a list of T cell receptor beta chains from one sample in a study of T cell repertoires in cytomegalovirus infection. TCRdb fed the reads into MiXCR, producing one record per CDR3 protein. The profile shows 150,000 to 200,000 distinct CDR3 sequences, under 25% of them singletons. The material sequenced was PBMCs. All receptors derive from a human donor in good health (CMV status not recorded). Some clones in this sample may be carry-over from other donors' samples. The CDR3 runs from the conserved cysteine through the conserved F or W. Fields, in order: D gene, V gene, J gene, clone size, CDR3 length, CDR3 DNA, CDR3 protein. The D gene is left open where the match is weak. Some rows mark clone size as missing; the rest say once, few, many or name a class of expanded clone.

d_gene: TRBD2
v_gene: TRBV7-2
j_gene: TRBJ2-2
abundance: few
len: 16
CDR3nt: TGTGCCAGCAGCTTATTCTCGGGAGGGAACACCGGGGAGCTGTTTTTT
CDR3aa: CASSLFSGGNTGELFF

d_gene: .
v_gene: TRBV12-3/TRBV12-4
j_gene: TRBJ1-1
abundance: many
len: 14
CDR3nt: TGTGCCAGCAGTTTGAGATTAATGAACACTGAAGCTTTCTTT
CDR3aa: CASSLRLMNTEAFF

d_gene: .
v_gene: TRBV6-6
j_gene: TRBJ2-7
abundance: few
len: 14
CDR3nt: TGTGCCAGCAGTCCCCGGGCAGCTTCCTACGAGCAGTACTTC
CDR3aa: CASSPRAASYEQYF

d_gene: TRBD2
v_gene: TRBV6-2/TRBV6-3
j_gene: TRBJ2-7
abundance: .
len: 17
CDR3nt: TGTGCCAGCAGTTACTCGAGGAGTAGCGGGAGGACATGGGGGCAGTACTTC
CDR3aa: CASSYSRSSGRTWGQYF

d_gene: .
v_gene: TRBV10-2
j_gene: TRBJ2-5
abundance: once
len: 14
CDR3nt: TGCGCCAGCAGTGGATTGGTAACCAAAGAGACCCAGTACTTC
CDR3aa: CASSGLVTKETQYF

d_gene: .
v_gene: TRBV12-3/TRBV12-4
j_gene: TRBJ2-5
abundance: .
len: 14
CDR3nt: TGTGCCAGCAGCTGGGGAGGAACTGCGGAGACCCAGTACTTC
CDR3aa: CASSWGGTAETQYF

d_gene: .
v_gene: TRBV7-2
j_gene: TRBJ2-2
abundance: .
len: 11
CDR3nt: TGTGCCAGCAGCCCGCGAAGGGAGCTGTTTTTT
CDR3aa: CASSPRRELFF

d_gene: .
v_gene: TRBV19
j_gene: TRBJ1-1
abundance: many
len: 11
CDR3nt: TGTGCCAGTAGTAGGAGAACTGAAGCTTTCTTT
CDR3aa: CASSRRTEAFF

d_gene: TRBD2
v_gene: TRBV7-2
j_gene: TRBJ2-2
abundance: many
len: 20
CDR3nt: TGTGCCAGCAGCCTACTCCTAGCGGGAGTATCTTTGGGAGACACCGGGGAGCTGTTTTTT
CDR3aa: CASSLLLAGVSLGDTGELFF

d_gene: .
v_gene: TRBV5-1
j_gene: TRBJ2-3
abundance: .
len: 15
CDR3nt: TGCGCCAGCAGCCTGGGGCCGACCGGCAGAGATACGCAGTATTTT
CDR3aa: CASSLGPTGRDTQYF

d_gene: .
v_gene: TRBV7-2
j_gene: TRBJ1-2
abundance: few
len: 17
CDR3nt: TGTGCCAGCAGCTCGGGGGGAGGGGGTACAGGGACGCGAGGCTACACCTTC
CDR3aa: CASSSGGGGTGTRGYTF

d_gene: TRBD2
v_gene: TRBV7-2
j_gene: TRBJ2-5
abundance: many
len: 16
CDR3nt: TGTGCCAGCGGGACTAGCGGGAGGGCCGGCGGAGAGACCCAGTACTTC
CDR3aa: CASGTSGRAGGETQYF

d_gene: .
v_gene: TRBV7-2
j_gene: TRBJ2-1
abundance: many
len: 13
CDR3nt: TGTGCCAGCAGCTCGGGACTCCGCAATGAGCAGTTCTTC
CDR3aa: CASSSGLRNEQFF

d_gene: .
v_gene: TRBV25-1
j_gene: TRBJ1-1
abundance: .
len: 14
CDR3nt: TGTGCCAGCAGTGCATTAAGGGGAAGCACTGAAGCTTTCTTT
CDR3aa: CASSALRGSTEAFF

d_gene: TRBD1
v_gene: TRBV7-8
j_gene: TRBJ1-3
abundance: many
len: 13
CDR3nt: TGTGCCAGCTGGACAGGCTCTGGAAACACCATATATTTT
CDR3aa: CASWTGSGNTIYF

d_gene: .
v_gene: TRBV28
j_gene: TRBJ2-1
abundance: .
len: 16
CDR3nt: TGTGCCAGCAGTTTTCTAATTATAAGCTCCTACAATGAGCAGTTCTTC
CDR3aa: CASSFLIISSYNEQFF

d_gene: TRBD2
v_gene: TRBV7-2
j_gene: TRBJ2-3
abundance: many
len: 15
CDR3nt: TGTGCCAGCAGCTGGGGCGGGAGTAGGGTAAATACGCAGTATTTT
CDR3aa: CASSWGGSRVNTQYF

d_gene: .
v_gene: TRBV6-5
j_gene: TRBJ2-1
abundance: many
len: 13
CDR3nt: TGTGCCAGCAGTCTACGCCGGGTCGATGAGCAGTTCTTC
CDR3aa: CASSLRRVDEQFF

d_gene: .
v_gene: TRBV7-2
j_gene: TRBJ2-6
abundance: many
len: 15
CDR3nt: TGTGCCAGCAGCTTAGGAGGTTATGGGGCCAACGTCCTGACTTTC
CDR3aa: CASSLGGYGANVLTF

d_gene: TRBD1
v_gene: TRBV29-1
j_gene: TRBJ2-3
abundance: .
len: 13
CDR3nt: TGCAGCGTTGATGGACAGGGGTTGGATACGCAGTATTTT
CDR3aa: CSVDGQGLDTQYF

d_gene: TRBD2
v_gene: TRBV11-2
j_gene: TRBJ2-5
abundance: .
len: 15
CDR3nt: TGTGCCAGCAGCTTAGCGCTAGCGGTACAAGAGACCCAGTACTTC
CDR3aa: CASSLALAVQETQYF

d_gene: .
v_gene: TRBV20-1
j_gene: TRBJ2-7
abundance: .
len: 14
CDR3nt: TGCAGTGCCGTGGGACATTCGACCCCCTACGAGCAGTACTTC
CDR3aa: CSAVGHSTPYEQYF

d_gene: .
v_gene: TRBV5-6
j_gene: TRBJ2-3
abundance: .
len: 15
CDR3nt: TGTGCCAGCAGCTTGCGTGCGGGGATCACAGATACGCAGTATTTT
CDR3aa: CASSLRAGITDTQYF

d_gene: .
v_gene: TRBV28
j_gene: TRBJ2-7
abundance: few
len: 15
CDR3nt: TGTGCCAGCAGTTCCCCCAGGGACGGAGCCTACGAGCAGTACTTC
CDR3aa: CASSSPRDGAYEQYF

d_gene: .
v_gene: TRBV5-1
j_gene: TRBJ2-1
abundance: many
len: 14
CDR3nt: TGCGCCAGCAGGGGGACGGCCTTTGGCAATGAGCAGTTCTTC
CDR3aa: CASRGTAFGNEQFF

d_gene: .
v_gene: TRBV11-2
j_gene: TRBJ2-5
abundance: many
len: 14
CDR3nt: TGTGCCAGCAGCTTAGATCCGAACTCCGGTACCCAGTACTTC
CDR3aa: CASSLDPNSGTQYF

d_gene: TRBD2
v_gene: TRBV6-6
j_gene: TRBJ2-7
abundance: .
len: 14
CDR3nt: TGTGCCAGCACCCGGGGCGCGGGGGGAGGCGAGCAGTACTTC
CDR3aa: CASTRGAGGGEQYF

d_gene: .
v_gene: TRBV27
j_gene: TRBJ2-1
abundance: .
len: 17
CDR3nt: TGTGCCAGCTGGGAAGGGGTATCCCGGAGCTCCTACAATGAGCAGTTCTTC
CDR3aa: CASWEGVSRSSYNEQFF

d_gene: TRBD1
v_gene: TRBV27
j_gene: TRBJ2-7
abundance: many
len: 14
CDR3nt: TGTGCCAGCAGTTTATCCACAGGGGACTACGAGCAGTACTTC
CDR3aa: CASSLSTGDYEQYF

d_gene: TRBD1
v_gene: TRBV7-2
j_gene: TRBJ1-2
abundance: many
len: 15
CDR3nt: TGTGCCAGCAGCCCGCGGGACAGGGGAAACTATGGCTACACCTTC
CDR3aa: CASSPRDRGNYGYTF

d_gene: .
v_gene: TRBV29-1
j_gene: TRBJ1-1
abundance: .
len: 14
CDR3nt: TGCAGCGTTGGTGATGCAGGGCCGAACACTGAAGCTTTCTTT
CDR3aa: CSVGDAGPNTEAFF

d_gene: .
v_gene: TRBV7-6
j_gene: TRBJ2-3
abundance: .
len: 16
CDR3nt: TGTGCCAGCAGCTCCTTTCTATTGGGGGGAACAGATACGCAGTATTTT
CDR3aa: CASSSFLLGGTDTQYF

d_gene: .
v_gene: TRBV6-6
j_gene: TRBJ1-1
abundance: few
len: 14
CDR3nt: TGTGCCAGCACCCAGAGAGGGGGGAGCACTGAAGCTTTCTTT
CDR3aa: CASTQRGGSTEAFF

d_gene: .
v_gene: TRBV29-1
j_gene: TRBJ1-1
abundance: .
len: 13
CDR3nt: TGCAGCGTTGGGGGTGGGACTGGCACTGAAGCTTTCTTT
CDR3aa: CSVGGGTGTEAFF

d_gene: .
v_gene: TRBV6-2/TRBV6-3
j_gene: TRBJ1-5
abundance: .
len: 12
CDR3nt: TGTGCCAGCAAAGCGGGGGATCAGCCCCAGCATTTT
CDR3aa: CASKAGDQPQHF

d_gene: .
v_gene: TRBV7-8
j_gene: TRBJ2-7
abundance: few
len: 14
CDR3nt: TGTGCCAGCAGCTTAGCTGACAGTTGGGGCGAGCAGTACTTC
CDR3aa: CASSLADSWGEQYF

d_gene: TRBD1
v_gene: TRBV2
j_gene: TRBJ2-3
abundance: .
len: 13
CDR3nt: TGTGCCAGCGGCAGGGGGCAACAAGATACGCAGTATTTT
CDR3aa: CASGRGQQDTQYF

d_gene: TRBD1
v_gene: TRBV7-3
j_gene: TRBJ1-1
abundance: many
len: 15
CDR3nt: TGTGCCAGCAGCCCCCAGGGGGCGCGGAACACTGAAGCTTTCTTT
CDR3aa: CASSPQGARNTEAFF

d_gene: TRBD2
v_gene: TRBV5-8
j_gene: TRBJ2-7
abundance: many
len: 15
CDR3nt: TGTGCCAGCAGCTTGAGGGCTAGCGGGACCTACGAGCAGTACTTC
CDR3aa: CASSLRASGTYEQYF

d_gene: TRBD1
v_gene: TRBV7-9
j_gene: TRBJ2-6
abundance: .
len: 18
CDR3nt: TGTGCCAGCAGTAATACCGGGACAGGGGTGGATGGGGCCAACGTCCTGACTTTC
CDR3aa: CASSNTGTGVDGANVLTF

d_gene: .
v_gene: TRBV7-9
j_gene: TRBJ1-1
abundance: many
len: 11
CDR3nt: TGTGCCAGCAGCCAGTCAAGTGAAGCTTTCTTT
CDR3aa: CASSQSSEAFF

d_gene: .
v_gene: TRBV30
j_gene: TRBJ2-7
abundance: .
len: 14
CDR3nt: TGTGCCTGGAGTGGCGGGAGGACAGGCTACGAGCAGTACTTC
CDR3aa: CAWSGGRTGYEQYF

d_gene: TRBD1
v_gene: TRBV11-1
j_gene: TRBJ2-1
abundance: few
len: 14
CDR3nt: TGTGCCAGCCGCCTGGGGACAGGGGGAAGCAAGCAGTTCTTC
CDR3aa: CASRLGTGGSKQFF

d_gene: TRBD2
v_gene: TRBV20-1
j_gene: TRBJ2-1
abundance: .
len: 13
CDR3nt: TGCAGTGCTAGGCTAGCGGGAGTGCGGGAGCAGTTCTTC
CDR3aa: CSARLAGVREQFF

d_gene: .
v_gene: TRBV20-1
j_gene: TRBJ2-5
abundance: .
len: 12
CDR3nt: TGCAGTGCTAGTGGCGGGGTAGAGACCCAGTACTTC
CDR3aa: CSASGGVETQYF

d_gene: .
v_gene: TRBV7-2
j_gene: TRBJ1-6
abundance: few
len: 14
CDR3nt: TGTGCCAGCAGCTTAGGGGGCTTTAATTCACCCCTCCACTTT
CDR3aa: CASSLGGFNSPLHF

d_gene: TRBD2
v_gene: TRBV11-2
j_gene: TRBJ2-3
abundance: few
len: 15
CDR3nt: TGTGCCAGCAGCTCTGAGCGGGAGATAACAGATACGCAGTATTTT
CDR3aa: CASSSEREITDTQYF

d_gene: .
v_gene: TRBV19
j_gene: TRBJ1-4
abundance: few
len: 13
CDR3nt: TGTGCCAGTGGGGACACAGGGAGTGAAAAACTGTTTTTT
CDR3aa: CASGDTGSEKLFF

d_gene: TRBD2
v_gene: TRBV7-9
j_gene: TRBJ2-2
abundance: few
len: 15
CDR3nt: TGTGCCAGCAGACCGGGACTAGCGAATTCCGGGGAGCTGTTTTTT
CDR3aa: CASRPGLANSGELFF

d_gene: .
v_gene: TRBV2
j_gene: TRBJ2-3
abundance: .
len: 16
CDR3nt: TGTGCCAGCAGTGAAGTGAGGGGCCTCTTGAGCTATACGCAGTATTTT
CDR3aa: CASSEVRGLLSYTQYF

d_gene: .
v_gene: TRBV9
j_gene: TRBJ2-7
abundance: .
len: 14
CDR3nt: TGTGCCAGCAGCGTAGATTGGCAGACCTACGAGCAGTACTTC
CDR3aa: CASSVDWQTYEQYF

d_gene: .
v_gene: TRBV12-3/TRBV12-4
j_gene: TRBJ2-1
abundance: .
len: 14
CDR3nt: TGTGCCAGCAGTTCCGGGGGCAGGGGCGATGAGCAGTTCTTC
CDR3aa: CASSSGGRGDEQFF

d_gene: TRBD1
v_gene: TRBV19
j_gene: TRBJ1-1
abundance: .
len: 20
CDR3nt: TGTGCCAGTCCAACCCCGAACGCACCGGGACAGGGGTCCCGTGGCACTGAAGCTTTCTTT
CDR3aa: CASPTPNAPGQGSRGTEAFF